One and the same sample provided the 6 T cell receptor beta chains below, sequenced in a study of blood T cells in healthy people across ages. With a J-beta primer mix and a sample-barcoded 5' primer, a second PCR ran about 7 to 12 cycles. Using its own MiXCR run on the 5' RACE reads, TCRdb lists one record per CDR3 protein. The sample shows 710,000 or so distinct CDR3 sequences, approximately 29% of them seen only once. Sequencing was done on a sample of blood. These receptor sequences come from a woman older than 75 in good health.

In its sample, this clonotype was seen many times. V is TRBV6-1 and J is TRBJ2-5; the D gene could be TRBD1 or TRBD2 (5 bases each). The germline V and J ends were trimmed by 5 bases and 2 bases, with 21 bases remaining between them. Looked up from germline, CDR1 is MNHNS and CDR2 is SASEGT. The CDR3 has 17 amino acids. The CDR3 here is CASSPDLPGRVQETQYF. The CDR3 nucleotides are TGTGCCAGCAGTCCCGACCTACCGGGACGGGTGCAAGAGACCCAGTACTTC.

This clonotype has at least ten counts. This sequence joins TRBV25-1 and TRBJ1-1; D remains unclear. CDR1 and CDR2 (germline): MGHDK, SYGVNS. V was cut by 2 bases and J by 1 base, with 5 bases left in between. This CDR3 is 13 amino acids long. CDR3 sequence reads: CASSEGSNTEAFF. The CDR3 DNA is TGTGCCAGCAGTGAAGGGTCGAACACTGAAGCTTTCTTT. Full variable domain (outside the CDR3, taken from reference TRBV25-1 and TRBJ1-1): EADIYQTPRYLVIGTGKKITLECSQTMGHDKMYWYQQDPGMELHLIHYSYGVNSTEKGDLSSESTVSRIRTEHFPLTLESARPSHTSQYLCASSEGSNTEAFFGQGTRLTVV.

The sample holds one count of this clonotype. The V call is TRBV7-9, the J call TRBJ2-1, with 14 bases that match TRBD2. V was clipped by 4 bases and J by 4 bases; unmatched bases: 0. The CDR3 consists of 15 residues. CDR1 is SEHNR, CDR2 FQNEAQ, per germline (reference sequence). As DNA, the CDR3 is TGTGCCAGCAGCTGGACTAGCGGGAGGTACAATGAGCAGTTCTTC. Protein product: CASSWTSGRYNEQFF.

This clonotype was observed a handful of times. A much larger clone sits a single nucleotide away, making a read error possible. The chain has TRBV20-1 and TRBJ2-1, with 12 nucleotides matching TRBD2. V was clipped by 5 bases and J by 8 bases; unmatched bases: 7. In germline, CDR1 is DFQATT, CDR2 SNEGSKA (reference sequence). The CDR3 spans 14 residues. CDR3 sequence: CSASRASGGDEQFF. DNA for the CDR3: TGCAGTGCTTCCCGGGCTAGCGGGGGGGATGAGCAGTTCTTC.

This clonotype appeared a single time. Given a much more abundant clone one base away, this may be a read error. The CDR3 bases are TGTGCCAGCAGCCTGCTACCGGCAGGGCTCACCGGGGAGCTGTTTTTT. Translated: CASSLLPAGLTGELFF. This chain uses TRBV3-1 with TRBJ2-2; TRBD1 is a possible D gene (5 bases). The CDR3 contains 16 residues. CDR1 is LGHDT and CDR2 is YNNKEL in the germline V gene (reference sequence). The ends were cut back, 4 bases at V and 4 bases at J, with 16 bases in the middle.

In regard to this clonotype: A much bigger clone sits one base away, suggesting this may be a read error. The chain links TRBV6-2 or TRBV6-3 to TRBJ2-5; TRBD1 agrees at 9 bases. The DNA matches TRBJ2-7 better at its end, which makes the J call doubtful. Looked up from germline, CDR1 is MNHEY and CDR2 is SVGEGT. This CDR3 comprises 16 residues. This CDR3 reads CASRSFLTGGDDEQYF. DNA for the CDR3: TGTGCCAGCAGATCCTTCTTGACAGGGGGGGACGACGAGCAGTACTTC.